In this sample, the clone carrying this TCR beta chain turned up once. These data come from a study of blood T cell repertoires in COVID-19. The overall study: Both acute and convalescent COVID-19 samples were obtained from the United States, Italy and Spain. The analysed material was cDNA or gDNA that came from T cells, B-cell-depleted T cells, or PBMCs.

Original analysis: Reference gene primer amplification yielded estimated nucleated cell counts. The protocol was immunoSEQ multiplex PCR, while the TCRdb copy is restricted to in-frame clones and leaves out a portion. D and trimming were read from the DNA, whereas the V and J calls and clone size are those reported in that table. The sample has around 130,000 clones, roughly four fifths seen once. This CDR3 comprises 15 residues. Germline V gene data show CDR1 as SGHTA and CDR2 as FQGNSA. V lost 7 bases to trimming and J lost 4 bases; unmatched junction nucleotides: 8. The clonotype comes from a human donor in a cohort sampled during active COVID-19. Sample: peripheral blood. The chain couples TRBV7-2 to TRBJ2-2; 8 bases map to TRBD1. DNA for the CDR3: TGTGCCAGCAACCTTCAGGGGGCGGTCACCGGGGAGCTGTTTTTT. This sequence encodes CASNLQGAVTGELFF. Full variable domain (outside the CDR3, taken from reference TRBV7-2 and TRBJ2-2): GAGVSQSPSNKVTEKGKDVELRCDPISGHTALYWYRQSLGQGLEFLIYFQGNSAPDKSGLPSDRFSAERTGGSVSTLTIQRTQQEDSAVYLCASNLQGAVTGELFFGEGSRLTVL.